The 24 T cell receptor beta chains below come from one sample, sequenced in a study of blood T cell repertoires in COVID-19. Method: immunoSEQ multiplex PCR; TCRdb's copy keeps in-frame clones and lacks some. The sample contains about 230,000 clones, around 83% of which appear only once. Sequencing used peripheral blood. These receptors originate from a man between 40 and 49 years old with acute or convalescent COVID-19.

The genes are TRBV19 and TRBJ2-7; D uncertain. Germline assignment: CDR1 LNHDA and CDR2 SQIVND (reference sequence). The V and J ends lost 8 bases and 3 bases respectively, with 14 bases between them. The CDR3 consists of 13 residues. CDR3 nucleotides: TGTGCCAGTTCGAGCGCGCGTGACTACGAGCAGTACTTC. This sequence encodes CASSSARDYEQYF.

This clone was counted a few times. The CDR3 reads CASTLGYGYTF. Written as DNA, the CDR3 is TGTGCCAGCACGCTCGGGTATGGCTACACCTTC. This sequence joins TRBV7-8 and TRBJ1-2; D gene uncertain. The CDR3 consists of 11 residues. The germline CDR1 and CDR2 sequences are SGHVS and FQNEAQ. V was pared by 7 bases and J by 5 bases, with 8 bases between.

The chain combines TRBV5-1 with TRBJ1-2; weak D call: TRBD1 (6 bases). CDR3 length: 14 residues. Germline V gene data show CDR1 as SGHRS and CDR2 as YFSETQ. V lost 5 bases and J lost 0, with 11 bases in between. The CDR3 reads CASSLQGSNYGYTF. CDR3 nucleotides: TGCGCCAGCAGTCTTCAGGGGTCTAACTATGGCTACACCTTC.

The V and J genes are TRBV3-1 (or the pseudogene TRBV3-2) and TRBJ2-7; maybe TRBD2 (6 bases). V lost 1 base to trimming and J lost 7 bases, with 14 bases between them. Germline loops: CDR1 LGHDT, CDR2 YNNKEL (reference sequence). There are 14 residues in the CDR3. The CDR3 bases are TGTGCCAGCAGCCAAGTAGGAGGGGTTGGAGAGCAGTACTTC. The encoded protein is CASSQVGGVGEQYF.

V and J are TRBV4-3 and TRBJ1-5; D is possibly TRBD1 (5 bases). V shed 0 bases and J shed 6 bases, with 12 bases lying between them. From germline, CDR1 is LGHNA and CDR2 YSLEER. CDR3 length equals 15 residues. The CDR3 DNA sequence: TGCGCCAGCAGCCAAGATTACCAGGGTCCTCAGCCCCAGCATTTT. It yields the protein CASSQDYQGPQPQHF.

This clone was detected only once. This chain uses TRBV3-1 (or the pseudogene TRBV3-2) with TRBJ2-2; D gene uncertain. Germline values: CDR1 LGHDT, CDR2 YNNKEL (reference sequence). The V end was cut by 6 bases, the J end by 4 bases, with 18 bases between. This CDR3 spans 16 amino acids. The CDR3 nucleotides read TGTGCCAGCAGTTCCAATGGAGCTACCCCCACCGGGGAGCTGTTTTTT. It is translated as CASSSNGATPTGELFF.

The rearrangement joins TRBV25-1 to TRBJ2-1, with TRBD2 matching 10 bases. The germline CDR1 and CDR2 sequences are MGHDK and SYGVNS. The CDR3 has 15 amino acids. V lost 7 bases and J lost 4; bases outside the gene matches: 7. The DNA for the CDR3 is TGTGCCAGCACCGCTAGCGGGGGCGCTTACAATGAGCAGTTCTTC. As protein: CASTASGGAYNEQFF.

The chain recombines TRBV27 with TRBJ1-2; 8 bases are shared with TRBD1. Trimming cost V 3 bases and J 5 bases; bases outside gene matches: 8. The germline CDR1 and CDR2 sequences are MNHEY and SMNVEV (reference sequence). This CDR3 spans 15 amino acids. CDR3 sequence: CASSFQTGEGYGYTF. In DNA form, the CDR3 reads TGTGCCAGCAGTTTCCAGACAGGGGAAGGATATGGCTACACCTTC.

V usage is TRBV5-4 and J usage is TRBJ2-1; the D is unclear. This CDR3 spans 16 amino acids. CDR1 and CDR2 from the germline V gene are SGHNT and YYREEE (reference sequence). The V and J ends lost 1 base and 1 base respectively, with 12 bases between them. CDR3 loop: CASSLYVSPSYNEQFF. The CDR3 DNA is TGTGCCAGCAGCTTGTATGTTAGTCCATCCTACAATGAGCAGTTCTTC.

The chain couples TRBV6-5 to TRBJ1-1; TRBD1 might be the D (5 bases). The germline V and J ends were trimmed by 6 bases and 3 bases, with 11 bases remaining between them. The CDR3 extends over 13 amino acids. Germline lookup yields CDR1 MNHEY and CDR2 SVGAGI. CDR3 residues: CASRVQGDTEAFF. The CDR3 coding sequence is TGTGCCAGCAGAGTTCAGGGCGACACTGAAGCTTTCTTT.

In nucleotides, the CDR3 is TGTGCCAGCAGCCAAGTTGTGAGGGCGGGTACTGAAGCTTTCTTT. Translated: CASSQVVRAGTEAFF. The gene calls are TRBV3-1 (or the pseudogene TRBV3-2) and TRBJ1-1; no definite D call. V lost 1 base and J 5 bases, leaving 14 bases between the germline ends. Looked up from germline, CDR1 is LGHDT and CDR2 is YNNKEL (reference sequence). The CDR3 spans 15 residues.

The chain employs TRBV15 and TRBJ1-2; D unclear. The germline CDR1 and CDR2 sequences are LNHNV and YYDKDF (reference sequence). Trimming took off 1 base at V and 5 bases at J, with 17 bases between the two ends. This CDR3 has 16 amino acids. The DNA of the CDR3 is TGTGCCACCAGCAGAGCAGGCAGGCCGACCCCTTATGGCTACACCTTC. Translation: CATSRAGRPTPYGYTF. The variable domain in full, completed from reference TRBV15 and TRBJ1-2, reads DAMVIQNPRYQVTQFGKPVTLSCSQTLNHNVMYWYQQKSSQAPKLLFHYYDKDFNNEADTPDNFQSRRPNTSFCFLDIRSPGLGDTAMYLCATSRAGRPTPYGYTFGSGTRLTVV.

The CDR3 nucleotides are TGTGCCAGTAGTATAACCTTACAGGAGAACTATGGCTACACCTTC. Its translation is CASSITLQENYGYTF. The J gene is TRBJ1-2, the V gene TRBV19; possibly TRBD1 for D (5 bases). Germline V gene data show CDR1 as LNHDA and CDR2 as SQIVND (reference sequence). There are 15 residues in the CDR3. V was pared by 2 bases and J by 2 bases, with 12 bases between.

The chain employs TRBV4-1 and TRBJ1-5; tentative D call: TRBD1 (5 bases). With 0 bases removed from V and 6 bases from J, the gap between germline ends came to 6 bases. This CDR3 has 13 amino acids. Germline assignment: CDR1 MGHRA and CDR2 YSYEKL. CDR3 coding DNA: TGCGCCAGCAGCCAAGATCAGGGTCAGCCCCAGCATTTT. It is translated as CASSQDQGQPQHF.

The chain couples TRBV3-1 (or the pseudogene TRBV3-2) to TRBJ1-3, with 7 bases that match TRBD1. V gave up 4 bases and J gave up 4 bases; unmatched junction bases: 10. CDR1 LGHDT and CDR2 YNNKEL come from the germline V gene (reference sequence). This CDR3 has 16 residues. This chain's CDR3 is CASSPYLRGPGNTIYF. As DNA, the CDR3 is TGTGCCAGCAGCCCGTACCTTAGGGGGCCCGGAAACACCATATATTTT.

This chain links TRBV4-2 with TRBJ1-2, with TRBD1 matching over 9 bases. CDR1 is LGHNA and CDR2 is YNFKEQ in the germline V gene. The CDR3 runs 15 residues. V was clipped by 4 bases and J by 5 bases; unmatched bases: 8. CDR3 sequence: CASSPSTGGLYGYTF. The DNA for the CDR3 is TGTGCCAGCAGCCCAAGTACAGGGGGCTTATATGGCTACACCTTC.

The chain links TRBV24-1 to TRBJ2-1; possibly TRBD1 for D (6 bases). Between the trimmed V and J ends, which lost 2 bases and 5 bases, there was a span of 9 bases. The CDR3 is made up of 14 amino acids. Germline lookup yields CDR1 KGHDR and CDR2 SFDVKD. The CDR3 nucleotides read TGTGCCACCAGTGATTCCAGGGGCGACAATGAGCAGTTCTTC. This gives the protein CATSDSRGDNEQFF.

The rearrangement joins TRBV5-4 to TRBJ2-7, with a tentative D call TRBD2 (7 bases). Trimming took 0 bases from V and 2 from J, leaving 9 bases between them. From germline, CDR1 is SGHNT and CDR2 YYREEE (reference sequence). The CDR3 contains 14 residues. The CDR3 region has the DNA TGTGCCAGCAGCTTGGTAGGGGGGGCCTACGAGCAGTACTTC. It translates to CASSLVGGAYEQYF. Combining the CDR3 with reference TRBV5-4 and TRBJ2-7 gives the whole variable domain ETGVTQSPTHLIKTRGQQVTLRCSSQSGHNTVSWYQQALGQGPQFIFQYYREEENGRGNFPPRFSGLQFPNYSSELNVNALELDDSALYLCASSLVGGAYEQYFGPGTRLTVT.

This chain connects TRBV28 to TRBJ2-7; no reliable D call. The germline V gene has CDR1 MDHEN and CDR2 SYDVKM. V was shortened by 5 bases and J by 0 bases, with 23 bases between the two germline ends. There are 18 residues in the CDR3. The CDR3 region has the DNA TGTGCCAGCAGTGCCCCCACCATTCCGTCTACTTACTCCTACGAGCAGTACTTC. It encodes CASSAPTIPSTYSYEQYF.

The chain uses TRBV28 and TRBJ1-2, with D tentatively TRBD1 (5 bases). The V and J ends lost 6 bases and 6 bases respectively, with 14 bases between them. The CDR3 has 13 amino acids. Germline loops: CDR1 MDHEN, CDR2 SYDVKM. This CDR3 reads CASSAGTRNGYTF. The CDR3 region has the DNA TGTGCCAGCAGCGCGGGGACGAGGAATGGCTACACCTTC.

The gene calls are TRBV10-3 and TRBJ1-1; a weak D match, TRBD1 (5 bases). V was pared by 4 bases and J by 5 bases, with 11 bases between. Germline-derived CDR1 and CDR2 are ENHRY and SYGVKD. This CDR3 has 13 residues. In DNA form, the CDR3 reads TGTGCCATCAGTGGTTCAGGGAAAACTGAAGCTTTCTTT. Protein: CAISGSGKTEAFF.

The chain recombines TRBV7-3 with TRBJ2-7; D perhaps matches TRBD2 (6 bases). V lost 5 bases and J 3 bases, leaving 14 bases between the germline ends. The CDR3 is made up of 14 amino acids. Looked up from germline, CDR1 is SGHTA and CDR2 is FQGTGA. DNA of the CDR3: TGTGCCAGCAGCAGACAGCCGGGGGACTACGAGCAGTACTTC. It encodes CASSRQPGDYEQYF.

This chain links TRBV12-5 with TRBJ1-2; TRBD1 might be the D (5 bases). V was pared by 0 bases and J by 10 bases, with 12 bases between. CDR1 is LGHNT and CDR2 is FRNRAP in the germline V gene. CDR3 length: 13 residues. The CDR3 nucleotides read TGTGCTAGTGGTTTGGTACCGGGACTTGACTACACCTTC. Translating gives CASGLVPGLDYTF.

In its sample, this clone was seen a few times. V gene TRBV13 combines with J gene TRBJ2-5, with 10 bases identical to TRBD2. J was trimmed by 1 base and V by 3 bases; bases with no gene match: 2. The CDR3 consists of 15 residues. Germline assignment: CDR1 PRHDT and CDR2 FYEKMQ (reference sequence). The CDR3 DNA sequence: TGTGCCAGCAGCTTTAGCGGGGGGTCCCAAGAGACCCAGTACTTC. The encoded protein is CASSFSGGSQETQYF.